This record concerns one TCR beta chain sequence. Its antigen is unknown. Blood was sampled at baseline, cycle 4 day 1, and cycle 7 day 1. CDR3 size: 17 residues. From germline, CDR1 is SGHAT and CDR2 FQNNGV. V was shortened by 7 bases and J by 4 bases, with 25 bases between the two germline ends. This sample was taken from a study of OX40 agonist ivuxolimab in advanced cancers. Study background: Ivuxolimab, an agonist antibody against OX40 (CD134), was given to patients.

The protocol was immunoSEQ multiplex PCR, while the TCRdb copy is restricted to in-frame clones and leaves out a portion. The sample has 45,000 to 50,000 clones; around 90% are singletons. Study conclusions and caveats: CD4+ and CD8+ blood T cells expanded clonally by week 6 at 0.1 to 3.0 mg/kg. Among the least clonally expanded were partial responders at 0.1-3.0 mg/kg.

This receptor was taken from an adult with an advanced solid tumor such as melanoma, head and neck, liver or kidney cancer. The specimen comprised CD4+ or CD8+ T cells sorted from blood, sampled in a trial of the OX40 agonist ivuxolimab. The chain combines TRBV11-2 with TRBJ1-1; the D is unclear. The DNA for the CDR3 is TGTGCCAGCAACTACGATCGAGTACGGGTTAGGTCCACTGAAGCTTTCTTT. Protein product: CASNYDRVRVRSTEAFF.